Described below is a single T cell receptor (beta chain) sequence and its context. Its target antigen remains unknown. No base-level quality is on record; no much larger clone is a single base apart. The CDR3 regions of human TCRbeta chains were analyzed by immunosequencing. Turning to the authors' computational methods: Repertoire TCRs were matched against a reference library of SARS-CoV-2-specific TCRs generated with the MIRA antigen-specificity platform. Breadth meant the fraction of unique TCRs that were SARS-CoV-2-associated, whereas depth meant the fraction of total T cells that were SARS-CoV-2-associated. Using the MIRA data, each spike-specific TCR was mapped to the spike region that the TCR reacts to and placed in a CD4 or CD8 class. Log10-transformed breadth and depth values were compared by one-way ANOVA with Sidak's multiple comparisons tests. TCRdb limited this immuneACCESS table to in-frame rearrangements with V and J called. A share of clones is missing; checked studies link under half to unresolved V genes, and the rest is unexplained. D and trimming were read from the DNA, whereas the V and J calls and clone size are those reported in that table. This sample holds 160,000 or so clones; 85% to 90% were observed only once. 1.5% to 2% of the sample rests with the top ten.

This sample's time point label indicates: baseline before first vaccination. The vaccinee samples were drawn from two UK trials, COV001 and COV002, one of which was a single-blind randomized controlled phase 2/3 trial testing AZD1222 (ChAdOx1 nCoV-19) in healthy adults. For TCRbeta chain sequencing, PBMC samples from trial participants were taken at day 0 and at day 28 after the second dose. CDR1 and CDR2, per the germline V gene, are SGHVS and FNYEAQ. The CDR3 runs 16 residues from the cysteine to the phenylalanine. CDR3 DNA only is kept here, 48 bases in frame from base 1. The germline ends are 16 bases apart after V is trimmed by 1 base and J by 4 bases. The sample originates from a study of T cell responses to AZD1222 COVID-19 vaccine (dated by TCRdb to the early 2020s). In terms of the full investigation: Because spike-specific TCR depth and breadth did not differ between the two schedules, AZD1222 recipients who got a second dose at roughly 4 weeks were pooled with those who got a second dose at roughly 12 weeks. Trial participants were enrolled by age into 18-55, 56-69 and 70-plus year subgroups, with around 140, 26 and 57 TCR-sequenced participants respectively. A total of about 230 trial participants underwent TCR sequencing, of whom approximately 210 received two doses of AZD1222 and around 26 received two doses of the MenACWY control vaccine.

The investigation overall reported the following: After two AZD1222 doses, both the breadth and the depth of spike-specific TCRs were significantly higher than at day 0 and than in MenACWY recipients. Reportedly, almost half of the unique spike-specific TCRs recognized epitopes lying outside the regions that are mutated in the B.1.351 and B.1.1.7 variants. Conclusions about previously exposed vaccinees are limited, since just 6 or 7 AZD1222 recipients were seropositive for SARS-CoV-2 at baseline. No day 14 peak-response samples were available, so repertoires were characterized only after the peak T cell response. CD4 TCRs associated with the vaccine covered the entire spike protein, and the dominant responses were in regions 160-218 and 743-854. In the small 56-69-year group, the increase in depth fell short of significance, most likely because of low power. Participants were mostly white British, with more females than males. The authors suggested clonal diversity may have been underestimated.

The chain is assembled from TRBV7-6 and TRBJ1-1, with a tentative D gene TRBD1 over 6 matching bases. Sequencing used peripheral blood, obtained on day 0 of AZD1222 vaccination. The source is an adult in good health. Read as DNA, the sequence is TGTGCCAGCAGCTTAGGAGGGGGGGCCGGGAGCACTGAAGCTTTCTTT. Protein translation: CASSLGGGAGSTEAFF. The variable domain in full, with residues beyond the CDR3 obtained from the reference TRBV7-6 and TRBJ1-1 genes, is GAGVSQSPRYKVTKRGQDVALRCDPISGHVSLYWYRQALGQGPEFLTYFNYEAQQDKSGLPNDRFSAERPEGSISTLTIQRTEQRDSAMYRCASSLGGGAGSTEAFFGQGTRLTVV.